This T cell receptor (beta chain) was captured by sequencing in a study of blood T cell repertoires in COVID-19. Profiling relied on immunoSEQ multiplex PCR, and the TCRdb table lists in-frame clones only, not all of them. Among fewer than 140,000 clones listed, around 75% were seen once. This sequence was found in a human donor with acute or convalescent COVID-19. The donor label of this sample is uncertain. Sequencing input: peripheral blood.

In DNA form, the CDR3 reads TGTGCCAGCATCAAGGCTAGCGGGGGGGACACAGATACGCAGTATTTT. Protein sequence: CASIKASGGDTDTQYF. J is TRBJ2-3 and V is TRBV2; 12 bases agree with TRBD2. Germline CDR1 is SNHLY and CDR2 is FYNNEI. This CDR3 spans 16 amino acids. Trimming removed 7 bases from V and 2 bases from J; junction bases left unmatched: 7.